This entry features one T cell receptor (beta chain) sequence. No antigen is known for it. The source of the sample is a study of graft-versus-host responses after intestinal transplantation. CDR3 size: 16 residues. Germline CDR1 reads LGHNA; CDR2 reads YSLEER. V was clipped by 0 bases and J by 4 bases, with 14 bases between them. Sequencing used immunoSEQ multiplex PCR; TCRdb keeps in-frame clones, though not all of them. Altogether 45,000 to 50,000 clones are present, 85% to 95% being singletons, with the ten largest covering 2% to 2.5%. The sequencing used unstimulated CD4+ T cells sorted from spleen or lymph node cells, collected before transplant. The chain couples TRBV4-3 to TRBJ2-3; a possible D gene is TRBD2 (6 bases). The receptor comes from a human donor who was the organ donor for an intestinal transplant. CDR3 in amino acids: CASSQDTGRGADTQYF. The CDR3 coding sequence is TGCGCCAGCAGCCAAGATACCGGGAGAGGGGCAGATACGCAGTATTTT.